This TCR beta chain was identified during a study of blood T cell dynamics during melanoma immunotherapy. In the study overall: First-line therapy was either pembrolizumab or nivolumab with ipilimumab for metastatic melanoma.

DNA loading was fixed at approximately 350 ng for all bulk PBMC samples. Data came from immunoSEQ multiplex PCR; TCRdb stores just in-frame clones and leaves some out. The table has over 13,000 clones, roughly 84% seen once. This CDR3 has 14 amino acids. Germline V gene data show CDR1 as SGHRS and CDR2 as YFSETQ. The V segment lost 3 bases and the J segment 8 bases; nucleotides outside the gene matches: 8. The sample's time point: pre-treatment baseline. Apart from a couple of fast progressors, RECIST 1.1 response was judged 12 weeks post-infusion. This material consisted of blood, taken from a patient treated with checkpoint blockade. This TCR derives from a human donor with melanoma. This chain connects TRBV5-1 to TRBJ2-1; 7 bases align to TRBD2. CDR3 bases: TGCGCCAGCAGCTATAGCGGGCCCGAAGATGAGCAGTTCTTC. Its translation: CASSYSGPEDEQFF.